This T cell receptor (beta chain) is from a study of shared clonotypes between healthy human individuals. Study-wide results and limits: An effect of sequencing depth on clonotype sharing among donors was expected.

CDR1 is SGHAT, CDR2 FQNNGV, per germline. This CDR3 spans 16 amino acids. J was trimmed by 7 bases and V by 5 bases; bases with no gene match: 8. Ten immunoSEQ deep assay plates were used to sequence the DNA of unsorted PBMCs. Sequencing used immunoSEQ multiplex PCR; TCRdb keeps in-frame clones, though not all of them. This table has roughly 500,000 clones, almost 80% appearing once. As to this clone: Its antigen is undetermined.

This TCR derives from a woman aged 40 to 55 in good health. Some clones in this sample may be carry-over from other donors' samples. Sequencing was carried out using PBMCs. V and J are TRBV11-2 and TRBJ2-1; TRBD2 aligns across 13 bases. The CDR3 loop is CASSPGGLAGLNEQFF. In DNA, the CDR3 is TGTGCCAGCAGCCCCGGGGGACTAGCGGGACTGAATGAGCAGTTCTTC.